These 14 T cell receptor beta chains were sequenced from one sample in a study of low-dose radiotherapy and immunotherapy resistance in tumors. Time point noted: before trial treatment. Gene-specific TRAV and TRBV primers were used for first-strand cDNA, covering alpha and beta chains. A roughly 20-cycle PCR with a constant-region primer and V-primer adapter amplified TCRs. MiXCR, run by TCRdb on the reads, gives a single entry per CDR3 protein. Of tens of thousands of distinct CDR3 sequences in the sample, about 28% were seen once. The input for sequencing was PBMCs, taken before treatment. These receptors all stem from a male donor with gallbladder cancer.

Ten or more counts support this clonotype. The chain couples TRBV6-2 or TRBV6-3 to TRBJ2-3; 11 bases line up with TRBD2. The germline V gene has CDR1 MNHEY and CDR2 SVGEGT. V lost 5 bases to trimming and J lost 3 bases; unmatched junction nucleotides: 4. The CDR3 consists of 15 residues. CDR3: CASSIAGGTTDTQYF. The DNA for the CDR3 is TGTGCCAGCAGTATAGCGGGGGGGACGACAGATACGCAGTATTTT.

The V gene is TRBV9, the J gene TRBJ2-1; 8 bases agree with TRBD2. From germline, CDR1 is SGDLS and CDR2 YYNGEE. This CDR3 is 18 amino acids long. With 0 bases clipped from V and 0 bases from J, the junction kept 8 bases outside the gene matches. CDR3 nucleotides: TGTGCCAGCAGCGTAGCGGCTAGCGGGCTAAGCTCCTACAATGAGCAGTTCTTC. Its protein product is CASSVAASGLSSYNEQFF.

Many counts were recorded for this clonotype. V and J are TRBV7-8 and TRBJ2-2; the D gene is possibly TRBD2 (5 bases). CDR3 length equals 14 residues. Germline V gene lookup returns CDR1 SGHVS and CDR2 FQNEAQ. V was trimmed by 5 bases and J by 6 bases, leaving 13 bases between them. This chain's CDR3 is CASSPTNGAGELFF. The CDR3 DNA reads as TGTGCCAGCAGCCCTACGAACGGGGCCGGGGAGCTGTTTTTT. Using reference TRBV7-8 and TRBJ2-2 for the parts outside the CDR3, the full variable domain is GAGVSQSPRYKVAKRGQDVALRCDPISGHVSLFWYQQALGQGPEFLTYFQNEAQLDKSGLPSDRFFAERPEGSVSTLKIQRTQQEDSAVYLCASSPTNGAGELFFGEGSRLTVL.

The CDR3 is CARGGGTGDLGSYNEQFF. The CDR3 region has the DNA TGTGCCAGGGGGGGGGGGACGGGGGACCTAGGCTCCTACAATGAGCAGTTCTTC. The chain joins TRBV6-6 to TRBJ2-1; 7 bases match TRBD2. Germline values: CDR1 MNHNY, CDR2 SVGAGI (reference sequence). There are 18 residues in the CDR3. Trimming took 9 bases from V and 0 from J; bases not matched to a gene: 17.

The chain uses TRBV11-2 and TRBJ1-5; the D gene is possibly TRBD1 (5 bases). The CDR3 is 19 residues long. The V gene lost 5 bases and the J gene lost 0 bases, with 23 bases spanning the gap. Germline CDR1 and CDR2: SGHAT and FQNNGV. The CDR3, as DNA: TGTGCCAGCAGCCCTACAAACTCCCCTAGAGACAGTAGCAATCAGCCCCAGCATTTT. The encoded protein is CASSPTNSPRDSSNQPQHF. Complete variable domain (other parts from reference TRBV11-2 and TRBJ1-5): EAGVAQSPRYKIIEKRQSVAFWCNPISGHATLYWYQQILGQGPKLLIQFQNNGVVDDSQLPKDRFSAERLKGVDSTLKIQPAKLEDSAVYLCASSPTNSPRDSSNQPQHFGDGTRLSIL.

The table lists this clonotype with many counts. The gene calls are TRBV28 and TRBJ2-7, with D perhaps assigned TRBD1 or TRBD2 (6 bases each). The germline V and J ends were trimmed by 8 bases and 7 bases, with 27 bases remaining between them. The CDR3 sequence is 16 residues long. Germline V CDR1 and CDR2: MDHEN, SYDVKM. CDR3 amino acids: CASALNRPGGAGEQYF. In DNA form, the CDR3 reads TGTGCCAGCGCGTTGAACCGCCCCGGGGGCGCAGGGGAGCAGTACTTC.

This clonotype was found a few times. The V and J genes are TRBV4-1 and TRBJ1-5; 11 bases fit TRBD1. The CDR3 is 17 residues long. Per the germline V gene, CDR1 is MGHRA and CDR2 is YSYEKL. V shed 4 bases, J shed 2 bases, and the junction held 7 bases outside the gene matches. The CDR3 DNA reads TGCGCCAGCAGCCCCGGGACAGGGGGGTCCGGCAATCAGCCCCAGCATTTT. Translated, it gives CASSPGTGGSGNQPQHF.

The chain links TRBV7-2 to TRBJ1-2; no reliable D call. CDR1 is SGHTA and CDR2 is FQGNSA in the germline V gene. Trimming pared 3 bases from V and 8 bases from J, leaving 19 bases between. The CDR3 length is 15 residues. CDR3 nucleotides: TGTGCCAGCAGCTTCTCTTGGCAGTCAAATGTGGGCTACACCTTC. It translates to CASSFSWQSNVGYTF.

The chain recombines TRBV28 with TRBJ2-1; 8 bases are shared with TRBD1. After removal of 8 bases from V and 7 bases from J, the junction contained 10 bases not matched to a gene. Germline values: CDR1 MDHEN, CDR2 SYDVKM. CDR3 length equals 14 residues. CDR3 sequence reads: CASYGQGVKNEQFF. DNA for the CDR3: TGTGCCAGCTACGGACAGGGTGTTAAGAATGAGCAGTTCTTC.

This clonotype was seen ten or more times. V and J are TRBV5-3 and TRBJ2-7; 13 bases match TRBD2. TRBV5-3 carries the ORF label, with uncertain function. The CDR3 contains 15 residues. J lost 7 bases, V lost 8 bases, and 12 bases had no gene match. The CDR3 spells CASSIGLAGAEEQYF. In nucleotides, the CDR3 is TGTGCCAGCAGCATAGGACTAGCGGGAGCGGAAGAGCAGTACTTC.

The chain couples TRBV5-1 to TRBJ2-1; D possibly uses TRBD1 or TRBD2 (5 bases each). This CDR3 is built from 14 residues. V was trimmed by 0 bases and J by 7 bases, leaving 11 bases between them. Germline V gene lookup returns CDR1 SGHRS and CDR2 YFSETQ. CDR3 sequence reads: CASSLESWGNEQFF. In DNA, the CDR3 is TGCGCCAGCAGCTTGGAAAGCTGGGGGAATGAGCAGTTCTTC. The entire variable domain, with the rest obtained from reference TRBV5-1 and TRBJ2-1, is as follows: KAGVTQTPRYLIKTRGQQVTLSCSPISGHRSVSWYQQTPGQGLQFLFEYFSETQRNKGNFPGRFSGRQFSNSRSEMNVSTLELGDSALYLCASSLESWGNEQFFGPGTRLTVL.

At least ten counts were recorded for this clonotype. The chain recombines TRBV27 with TRBJ1-1; tentative D call: TRBD1 (6 bases). V was clipped by 1 base and J by 3 bases, with 9 bases between them. Germline V CDR1 and CDR2: MNHEY, SMNVEV (reference sequence). The CDR3 length is 14 residues. Written as DNA, the CDR3 is TGTGCCAGCAGTTTATGGGGGGGGCACACTGAAGCTTTCTTT. Residues: CASSLWGGHTEAFF.

This clonotype is termed medium-sized. The chain combines TRBV6-2 or TRBV6-3 with TRBJ2-1, with TRBD2 matching over 11 bases. Trimming removed 5 bases from V and 6 bases from J; junction bases left unmatched: 6. The V gene's germline CDR1 is MNHEY and CDR2 SVGEGT. This CDR3 has 15 residues. The chain's CDR3 is CASSPLAGGGNEQFF. The DNA of the CDR3 is TGTGCCAGCAGTCCGCTAGCGGGAGGAGGCAATGAGCAGTTCTTC.

The sample holds one count of this clonotype. V is TRBV29-1 and J is TRBJ2-1; no firm D call. The V and J ends lost 6 bases and 0 bases respectively, with 12 bases between them. CDR1 SQVTM and CDR2 ANQGSEA come from the germline V gene. The CDR3 extends over 14 amino acids. CDR3 coding DNA: TGCAGCGTCGCGATGTTGAGCTCCTACAATGAGCAGTTCTTC. Protein product: CSVAMLSSYNEQFF.